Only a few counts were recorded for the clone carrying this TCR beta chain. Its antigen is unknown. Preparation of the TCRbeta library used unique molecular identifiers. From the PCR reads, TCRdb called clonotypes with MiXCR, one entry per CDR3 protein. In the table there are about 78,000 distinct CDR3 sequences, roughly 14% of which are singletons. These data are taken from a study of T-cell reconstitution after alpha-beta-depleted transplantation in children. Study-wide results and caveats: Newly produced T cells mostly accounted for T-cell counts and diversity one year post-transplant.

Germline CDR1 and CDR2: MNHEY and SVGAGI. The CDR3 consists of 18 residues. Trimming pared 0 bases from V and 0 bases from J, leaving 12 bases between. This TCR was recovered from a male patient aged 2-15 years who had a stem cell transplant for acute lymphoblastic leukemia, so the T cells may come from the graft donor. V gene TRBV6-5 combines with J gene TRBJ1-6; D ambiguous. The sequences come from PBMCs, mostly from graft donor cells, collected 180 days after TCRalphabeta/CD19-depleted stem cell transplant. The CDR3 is CASSYSIATYSYNSPLHF. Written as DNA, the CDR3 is TGTGCCAGCAGTTACTCTATAGCGACCTACTCCTATAATTCACCCCTCCACTTT.